This TCR beta chain was observed in a study of T cell clones after liver transplantation. Study summary: Samples came from ITN030ST, which attempted immunosuppression withdrawal within 2 years of liver transplantation. TCRbeta sequencing after a pre-transplant mixed lymphocyte reaction identified graft-donor-reactive clones, later tracked in post-transplant blood. Until 12-24 months post-transplant, subjects got standard immunosuppression and no induction. The study's findings and limits: Post-transplant, graft-donor-reactive CD4 TCRbeta sequences in blood dropped significantly in 5 of 8 subjects.

The protocol was immunoSEQ multiplex PCR, while the TCRdb copy is restricted to in-frame clones and leaves out a portion. The top ten clones hold about 3% of a sample with roughly 100,000 clones, around 84% of them seen once. On this clone: Its target is not known.

Per the germline V gene, CDR1 is SGHAT and CDR2 is FQNNGV. This CDR3 is 15 amino acids long. J was trimmed by 4 bases and V by 5 bases; bases with no gene match: 7. V usage is TRBV11-2 and J usage is TRBJ2-2; 7 bases agree with TRBD1. The sample was CD4+ T cells from blood, taken 47 months after liver transplant. The clonotype comes from a human patient who received a liver transplant. Some T cells may trace back to the graft donor. CDR3 sequence (DNA): TGTGCCAGCAGCCAGAACAGGGGTGGCACCGGGGAGCTGTTTTTT. This codes for CASSQNRGGTGELFF.